This passage covers 19 T cell receptor beta chains from one sample sequenced in a study of metastatic and nonmetastatic thyroid tumors (dated by TCRdb to 2018 to 2021). Library preparation employed PCR. The instrument given in TCRdb is Illumina HiSeq 4000. The public sequencing data were trimmed at Q25 with fastp and processed into clonotypes with MiXCR by TCRdb, which kept only in-frame beta chains. In all, the sample holds approximately 90,000 clones, and about 12% of those were seen once. Jointly, the top ten make up 10% to 12% of the sample. No treatment had been received by any patient before thyroid surgery. Source material: blood. These receptors all stem from a female donor with papillary thyroid cancer or a benign thyroid nodule (not recorded which). Some clones in this sample may be carry-over from other donors' samples.

This clone was seen many times. The chain couples TRBV7-9 to TRBJ2-1; D perhaps matches TRBD1 (6 bases). The V and J ends lost 2 bases and 1 base respectively, with 6 bases between them. This CDR3 has 14 amino acids. Per the germline V gene, CDR1 is SEHNR and CDR2 is FQNEAQ (reference sequence). In nucleotides, the CDR3 is TGTGCCAGCAGCTTAACAGGGTCCTACAATGAGCAGTTCTTC. It specifies CASSLTGSYNEQFF.

This clone was recorded at least ten times. The CDR3 region has the DNA TGTGCCAGCAGCGCCCGGGACAGGGGGCCCTACTATGGCTACACCTTC. It is translated as CASSARDRGPYYGYTF. The chain has TRBV14 and TRBJ1-2; 12 nucleotides align to TRBD1. Germline loops: CDR1 SGHDN, CDR2 FVKESK. CDR3 size: 16 residues. V lost 5 bases to trimming and J lost 3 bases; unmatched junction nucleotides: 7.

This clone was observed at least ten times. The rearrangement links TRBV11-2 to TRBJ2-2, with 12 bases aligning to TRBD1. The CDR3 has 16 residues. The germline V gene has CDR1 SGHAT and CDR2 FQNNGV. J gave up 6 bases and V 2 bases, and 4 bases lay outside the gene matches. The CDR3 nucleotides are TGTGCCAGCAGCTTAATGGGACAGGGGGCATCCGGGGAGCTGTTTTTT. This encodes CASSLMGQGASGELFF.

The chain has TRBV5-4 and TRBJ1-2; D unclear. From germline, CDR1 is SGHNT and CDR2 YYREEE (reference sequence). V lost 6 bases, J lost 3 bases, and 12 bases lay in between. CDR3 length: 13 amino acids. CDR3 in DNA: TGTGCCAGCATCCCCGACGGATACTATGGCTACACCTTC. Protein product: CASIPDGYYGYTF.

This clone was seen many times. The chain is built from TRBV19 and TRBJ2-6; a possible D gene is TRBD1 (6 bases). This CDR3 is built from 18 residues. The V end was cut by 5 bases, the J end by 2 bases, with 19 bases between. CDR1 LNHDA and CDR2 SQIVND come from the germline V gene (reference sequence). CDR3 amino acids: CASSERTVTAAGANVLTF. CDR3 bases: TGTGCCAGTAGTGAACGGACAGTTACGGCCGCTGGGGCCAACGTCCTGACTTTC.

Regarding this clone: It may be a read error: a sequence one base away is much more abundant. The chain joins TRBV19 to TRBJ2-5; 8 bases agree with TRBD1. The germline gives CDR1 LNHDA, CDR2 SQIVND (reference sequence). With V trimmed by 5 bases and J by 4 bases, 3 bases remained unmatched. The CDR3 is 13 residues long. The CDR3 DNA reads as TGTGCCAGTAGTCAGACAGGGGTAGAGACCCAGTACTTC. Its translation: CASSQTGVETQYF.

This clone was counted ten times or more. The chain uses TRBV20-1 and TRBJ2-7, with D perhaps matching TRBD2 (6 bases). Trimming stripped 1 base from V and 7 bases from J, with 20 bases between. Looked up from germline, CDR1 is DFQATT and CDR2 is SNEGSKA (reference sequence). The length of the CDR3 is 15 residues. The CDR3 DNA reads as TGCAGTGCTAGAGTACCCGGGACTTCTCCGGGTGAGCAGTACTTC. Translation: CSARVPGTSPGEQYF.

V and J are TRBV5-1 and TRBJ2-6; no definite D call. This CDR3 is 15 amino acids long. Germline assignment: CDR1 SGHRS and CDR2 YFSETQ. The ends were cut back, 4 bases at V and 0 bases at J, with 8 bases in the middle. The CDR3 loop is CASSPDGSGANVLTF. The CDR3 DNA reads as TGCGCCAGCAGCCCGGACGGCTCTGGGGCCAACGTCCTGACTTTC.

The table lists this clone with many counts. The V gene is TRBV19, the J gene TRBJ1-5, with no clear D. The V gene lost 3 bases and the J gene lost 0 bases, with 15 bases spanning the gap. This CDR3 is 17 amino acids long. Germline V gives CDR1 LNHDA, CDR2 SQIVND (reference sequence). CDR3 loop: CASSIAQASYSNQPQHF. In nucleotides, the CDR3 is TGTGCCAGTAGTATTGCCCAGGCTAGTTATAGCAATCAGCCCCAGCATTTT. The variable domain in full, completed from reference TRBV19 and TRBJ1-5, reads DGGITQSPKYLFRKEGQNVTLSCEQNLNHDAMYWYRQDPGQGLRLIYYSQIVNDFQKGDIAEGYSVSREKKESFPLTVTSAQKNPTAFYLCASSIAQASYSNQPQHFGDGTRLSIL.

The chain has TRBV12-3 or TRBV12-4 and TRBJ1-1, with D tentatively TRBD1 (5 bases). This CDR3 is 14 amino acids long. V lost 4 bases, J lost 1 base, and 10 bases lay in between. For the CDR3, the DNA is TGTGCCAGCAGTTCTCGGCAGGGGAACACTGAAGCTTTCTTT. Translation: CASSSRQGNTEAFF.

This clone was seen at least ten times. The rearrangement uses TRBV13 and TRBJ2-1, with D possibly matching TRBD1 (7 bases). Looked up from germline, CDR1 is PRHDT and CDR2 is FYEKMQ (reference sequence). The CDR3 is 16 amino acids. V was cut by 5 bases and J by 7 bases, with 21 bases left in between. The chain's CDR3 is CASSPYDREGGNEQFF. For the CDR3, the DNA is TGTGCCAGCAGCCCTTATGACAGGGAAGGGGGGAATGAGCAGTTCTTC.

There are many counts of this clone. The V call is TRBV10-3, the J call TRBJ1-1, with TRBD1 matching 7 bases. Germline assignment: CDR1 ENHRY and CDR2 SYGVKD. The length of the CDR3 is 14 residues. CDR3 residues: CATSRSQGGTEAFF. The DNA of the CDR3 is TGTGCGACCAGTCGTAGTCAGGGGGGGACTGAAGCTTTCTTT.

This clone was seen many times. In DNA form, the CDR3 reads TGTGCCAGCACCGTAGACCGGGGGGGCACCTACAATGAGCAGTTCTTC. This codes for CASTVDRGGTYNEQFF. The J gene is TRBJ2-1, the V gene TRBV3-1, with 8 bases that match TRBD2. The CDR3 length is 16 residues. Germline lookup yields CDR1 LGHDT and CDR2 YNNKEL (reference sequence). The trim removed 7 bases at V and 2 bases at J, leaving 10 bases unmatched.

This clone has ten or more counts. Other DNA sequences in this specimen translate into the identical CDR3. The chain joins TRBV7-2 to TRBJ1-5, with D possibly TRBD1 on 5 matching bases. V was shortened by 2 bases and J by 8 bases, with 16 bases between the two germline ends. Per germline, CDR1 SGHTA and CDR2 FQGNSA. The CDR3 covers 15 residues. The CDR3 sequence: CASSLFPQGLEPQHF. CDR3 in DNA: TGTGCCAGCAGCTTATTCCCCCAGGGTTTAGAGCCCCAGCATTTT.

This clone was picked up many times. The CDR3, as DNA: TGTGCCACCAGTGACCTACACTGTGGGGATTCGGCCTACGAGCAGTACTTC. It codes for CATSDLHCGDSAYEQYF. The chain couples TRBV24-1 to TRBJ2-7; D not certain. Trimming shortened V by 4 bases and J by 2 bases, and 20 bases separated the two germline ends. The CDR3 is 17 residues long. The germline gives CDR1 KGHDR, CDR2 SFDVKD.

This clone has a count of ten or more. V and J are TRBV20-1 and TRBJ2-1; 8 bases line up with TRBD2. The V segment lost 7 bases and the J segment 6 bases; nucleotides outside the gene matches: 5. Per germline, CDR1 DFQATT and CDR2 SNEGSKA (reference sequence). This CDR3 region has 12 residues. CDR3 amino acids: CSGTSSGNEQFF. DNA for the CDR3: TGCAGTGGGACTAGCTCCGGCAATGAGCAGTTCTTC.

This clone was counted ten times or more. This rearrangement joins TRBV12-3 or TRBV12-4 to TRBJ1-1; the D is unclear. There are 13 residues in the CDR3. V dropped 1 base and J dropped 7 bases, with 10 bases sitting between them. In DNA form, the CDR3 reads TGTGCCAGCAGTTTAGGGGCAGGCTTTGAAGCTTTCTTT. Protein: CASSLGAGFEAFF.

This clone has ten or more counts. The J gene is TRBJ1-6, the V gene TRBV2, with TRBD1 identical over 7 bases. The trim removed 6 bases at V and 10 bases at J, leaving 6 bases unmatched. Germline V gene lookup returns CDR1 SNHLY and CDR2 FYNNEI. The CDR3 is made up of 13 amino acids. CDR3 sequence: CASSADRTSPLHF. The DNA for the CDR3 is TGTGCCAGCAGCGCGGACAGGACATCACCCCTCCACTTT.

This clone has ten or more counts. At the DNA level, this CDR3 is encoded by other sequences in the same sample as well. CDR3 bases: TGTGCCAGCAGCCAGGGACAGGGCTATGGCTACACCTTC. Protein sequence: CASSQGQGYGYTF. The genes are TRBV6-2 or TRBV6-3 and TRBJ1-2; 9 bases agree with TRBD1. Unmatched junction bases numbered 3, after V lost 6 bases and J lost 4 bases. Looked up from germline, CDR1 is MNHEY and CDR2 is SVGEGT. CDR3 size: 13 residues.